This T cell receptor (beta chain) was sequenced for a study of control samples from healthy donors and cancer patients. This CDR3 has 15 residues. CDR1 KGHSH and CDR2 LQKENI come from the germline V gene. The junction had 7 bases not matched to a gene; V was cut back by 3 bases and J by 8 bases. Assay used: immunoSEQ multiplex PCR; TCRdb lists only in-frame clones, some missing. The table includes roughly 170,000 clones, roughly 91% detected once. Sequencing was carried out using blood. The clonotype originates from a man younger than 35 in good health. The rearrangement joins TRBV18 to TRBJ2-1, with 10 bases that match TRBD1. Here the CDR3 reads CASSPYGQGVDEQFF. Written as DNA, the CDR3 is TGTGCCAGCTCACCCTACGGACAGGGGGTAGATGAGCAGTTCTTC.